These 9 T cell receptor beta chains share one sample of origin, sequenced in a study of T cell repertoires in cytomegalovirus infection. Each CDR3 protein gets one entry after TCRdb re-called the reads with MiXCR. Of some 560,000 distinct CDR3 sequences in the sample, roughly 42% are singletons; the top ten hold around 50%. The antigens for these receptors are not known. The sequences come from cultured PBMCs, collected from culture after CMV antigen stimulation. These receptors originate from a human donor in good health (CMV status not recorded). Some clones in this sample may be carry-over from other donors' samples.

This clonotype was observed a single time. The chain links TRBV6-6 to TRBJ1-1; possibly TRBD1 for D (6 bases). This CDR3 comprises 17 residues. Germline assignment: CDR1 MNHNY and CDR2 SVGAGI (reference sequence). V was trimmed by 0 bases and J by 0 bases, leaving 14 bases between them. The DNA of the CDR3 is TGTGCCAGCAGTTACTCATCAGGGGCCCTCCTGAACACTGAAGCTTTCTTT. This gives the protein CASSYSSGALLNTEAFF.

This clonotype was found once. The CDR3 DNA sequence: TGTGCCAGTAGGCTCATCGGGGGGGACTCAGGTGGAAAACTGTTTTTT. Translating gives CASRLIGGDSGGKLFF. This chain links TRBV19 with TRBJ1-4, with D maybe TRBD1 (5 bases). Germline loops: CDR1 LNHDA, CDR2 SQIVND (reference sequence). Trimming removed 6 bases from V and 10 bases from J, with 24 bases in between. The CDR3 runs 16 residues.

The chain combines TRBV11-3 with TRBJ2-1; possible D gene TRBD2, 6 bases. CDR3 size: 13 residues. Germline CDR1 and CDR2: SGHNT and YENEEA. The V end was cut by 1 base, the J end by 12 bases, with 13 bases between. CDR3 DNA: TGTGCCAGCAGCTTAGGCCCCCGGAGGGGGCAGTTCTTC. This encodes CASSLGPRRGQFF.

The chain employs TRBV4-1 and TRBJ2-2, with D perhaps matching TRBD2 (5 bases). V lost 0 bases and J lost 4, with 12 bases in between. Germline loops: CDR1 MGHRA, CDR2 YSYEKL. This CDR3 is 16 amino acids long. As DNA, the CDR3 is TGCGCCAGCAGCCAAGATAACGCGGGTTCCACCGGGGAGCTGTTTTTT. Its translation: CASSQDNAGSTGELFF.

V gene TRBV7-2 combines with J gene TRBJ2-2, with 8 bases that match TRBD2. This CDR3 spans 18 amino acids. Trimming removed 1 base from V and 2 bases from J; junction bases left unmatched: 9. Germline loops: CDR1 SGHTA, CDR2 FQGNSA. The CDR3 DNA reads TGTGCCAGCAGCTTAGGTCGAGTCGTAGCGGGAAACACCGGGGAGCTGTTTTTT. It translates to CASSLGRVVAGNTGELFF.

This clonotype was found a few times. The rearrangement links TRBV5-6 to TRBJ1-4; TRBD1 agrees at 9 bases. J gave up 4 bases and V 0 bases, and 1 base lay outside the gene matches. The CDR3 sequence is 15 residues long. The germline V gene encodes CDR1 SGHDT and CDR2 YYEEEE. The CDR3 reads CASSLAGQGNEKLFF. In nucleotides, the CDR3 is TGTGCCAGCAGCTTGGCGGGACAGGGTAATGAAAAACTGTTTTTT.

This clonotype showed up just a few times. The gene calls are TRBV28 and TRBJ1-5; tentatively, D is TRBD1 (6 bases). Between the trimmed V and J ends, which lost 4 bases and 6 bases, there was a span of 19 bases. The V gene's germline CDR1 is MDHEN and CDR2 SYDVKM. This CDR3 is built from 16 residues. CDR3 protein: CASSSSLQGRPQPQHF. The CDR3 nucleotides read TGTGCCAGCAGTTCCAGCCTACAGGGCCGCCCTCAGCCCCAGCATTTT.

The V and J genes are TRBV25-1 and TRBJ2-2; 9 positions match TRBD1. V gave up 9 bases and J gave up 0 bases; unmatched junction bases: 2. Germline V CDR1 and CDR2: MGHDK, SYGVNS. The CDR3 consists of 14 residues. The CDR3 DNA follows: TGTGCCAGTAACAGGGGGCCGAACACCGGGGAGCTGTTTTTT. It is translated as CASNRGPNTGELFF.

In its sample, this clonotype was seen once. The V call is TRBV5-6, the J call TRBJ1-1, with a tentative D call TRBD1 (6 bases). From germline, CDR1 is SGHDT and CDR2 YYEEEE. This CDR3 spans 15 amino acids. V was pared by 4 bases and J by 6 bases, with 19 bases between. CDR3 DNA: TGTGCCAGCAGCAAAGGACAGAGTACGATGTCTGAAGCTTTCTTT. As protein: CASSKGQSTMSEAFF.